The 22 T cell receptor beta chains below all came from one sample that was sequenced in a study of post-analysis software for immune sequencing data. Study conclusions and caveats: A few TRBV segments appeared more often in patients than in controls, and TRBV5-6, TRBV5-1 and TRBV20-1 were among these.

These receptors lack a known antigen. The TCR beta cDNA libraries contained unique molecular identifiers. MiXCR was run by TCRdb on the PCR reads, yielding one entry per CDR3 protein. This table holds 350,000 to 450,000 distinct CDR3 sequences, around 33% found once. Sequencing used blood. The receptor source for this set is a girl aged 10 to 17 with multiple sclerosis.

This chain joins TRBV3-1 and TRBJ1-4, with a tentative D call TRBD1 (5 bases). The CDR3 has 15 amino acids. The germline V and J ends were trimmed by 0 bases and 8 bases, with 13 bases remaining between them. CDR1 and CDR2 (germline): LGHDT, YNNKEL (reference sequence). In DNA form, the CDR3 reads TGTGCCAGCAGCCAAGACAGGCAGGGAGGGGAAAAACTGTTTTTT. Its protein product is CASSQDRQGGEKLFF.

This clonotype was recorded many times. This chain joins TRBV20-1 and TRBJ2-5, with 10 bases matching TRBD2. After removal of 4 bases from V and 7 bases from J, the junction contained 6 bases not matched to a gene. Looked up from germline, CDR1 is DFQATT and CDR2 is SNEGSKA (reference sequence). The CDR3 runs 13 residues. CDR3 loop: CSANLAGEGTQYF. DNA of the CDR3: TGCAGTGCTAATCTAGCGGGGGAGGGGACCCAGTACTTC.

This chain connects TRBV5-1 to TRBJ2-1, with 9 bases lining up with TRBD2. Germline V CDR1 and CDR2: SGHRS, YFSETQ. This CDR3 has 16 residues. V was clipped by 0 bases and J by 6 bases; unmatched bases: 7. CDR3 region: CASSLAGGTSTNEQFF. CDR3 bases: TGCGCCAGCAGCTTGGCCGGCGGGACTAGCACCAATGAGCAGTTCTTC.

The sample holds a few counts of this clonotype. The chain has TRBV7-8 and TRBJ2-7; D uncertain. This CDR3 spans 17 amino acids. V was shortened by 1 base and J by 0 bases, with 16 bases between the two germline ends. Looked up from germline, CDR1 is SGHVS and CDR2 is FQNEAQ. CDR3 sequence: CASSLVIGPRSSYEQYF. CDR3 coding DNA: TGTGCCAGCAGCTTAGTAATTGGGCCGCGCAGCTCCTACGAGCAGTACTTC.

This clonotype occurred a few times. This chain links TRBV7-9 with TRBJ2-5; D is possibly TRBD2 (6 bases). This CDR3 is built from 16 residues. V was shortened by 2 bases and J by 2 bases, with 15 bases between the two germline ends. The germline V gene encodes CDR1 SEHNR and CDR2 FQNEAQ (reference sequence). Here the CDR3 DNA reads TGTGCCAGCAGCTTATTTCGGGGGTTACGGCAAGAGACCCAGTACTTC. This sequence encodes CASSLFRGLRQETQYF.

This rearrangement joins TRBV7-9 to TRBJ2-2, with no clear D. The V gene's germline CDR1 is SEHNR and CDR2 FQNEAQ (reference sequence). The CDR3 sequence is 13 residues long. V was cut by 8 bases and J by 4 bases, with 11 bases left in between. The CDR3 DNA reads TGTGCCAGCGAAAGGCTGTTCACCGGGGAGCTGTTTTTT. It is translated as CASERLFTGELFF.

The CDR3 DNA reads as TGCAGTGCTAGAGTCCCGGACAGGGGGAATGAAAAACTGTTTTTT. Its protein product is CSARVPDRGNEKLFF. V gene TRBV20-1 combines with J gene TRBJ1-4; 10 bases fit TRBD1. There are 15 residues in the CDR3. CDR1 is DFQATT, CDR2 SNEGSKA, per germline (reference sequence). V was pared by 1 base and J by 5 bases, with 4 bases of the junction left unmatched.

This chain uses TRBV5-1 with TRBJ2-1; 9 positions match TRBD2. Germline lookup yields CDR1 SGHRS and CDR2 YFSETQ. The length of the CDR3 is 16 residues. J gave up 2 bases and V 0 bases, and 3 bases lay outside the gene matches. CDR3 coding DNA: TGCGCCAGCAGCTTGGGGGTAGCGGGGGCCTACAATGAGCAGTTCTTC. Translated, it gives CASSLGVAGAYNEQFF.

There are a few counts of this clonotype. The V call is TRBV4-2, the J call TRBJ2-3; 7 bases are a match to TRBD2. The CDR3 contains 15 residues. Unmatched junction bases numbered 8, after V lost 1 base and J lost 7 bases. CDR1 is LGHNA, CDR2 YNFKEQ, per germline. CDR3 amino acids: CASSQARGLINTQYF. CDR3 sequence (DNA): TGTGCCAGCAGCCAAGCGCGGGGACTAATAAATACGCAGTATTTT.

This clonotype was found a few times. The chain recombines TRBV12-3 or TRBV12-4 with TRBJ2-7; TRBD1 agrees at 8 bases. V dropped 5 bases and J dropped 3; count of bases not matched to a gene: 6. This CDR3 spans 14 amino acids. The CDR3 DNA reads as TGTGCCAGCAGTGTCCGGGACAGGCTCTACGAGCAGTACTTC. Amino acid sequence: CASSVRDRLYEQYF.

V and J are TRBV2 and TRBJ1-1, with D uncertain. CDR1 and CDR2 (germline): SNHLY, FYNNEI. The germline V and J ends were trimmed by 6 bases and 6 bases, with 8 bases remaining between them. CDR3 length equals 11 residues. CDR3 DNA sequence: TGTGCCAGCAGGTCCGAAGCTGAAGCTTTCTTT. It translates to CASRSEAEAFF.

The genes are TRBV27 and TRBJ1-5; D possibly corresponds to TRBD1 (5 bases). Germline-derived CDR1 and CDR2 are MNHEY and SMNVEV (reference sequence). There are 15 residues in the CDR3. Trimming shortened V by 7 bases and J by 9 bases, and 22 bases separated the two germline ends. This CDR3 reads CASTPSGRLGGPQHF. In DNA, the CDR3 is TGTGCCAGCACCCCATCCGGAAGGCTGGGGGGGCCCCAGCATTTT.

This clonotype was detected a few times. The chain links TRBV7-2 to TRBJ2-1; the D gene could be TRBD1 or TRBD2 (6 bases each). The CDR3 sequence is 13 residues long. The germline V and J ends were trimmed by 3 bases and 9 bases, with 12 bases remaining between them. Germline-derived CDR1 and CDR2 are SGHTA and FQGNSA. The CDR3 DNA reads TGTGCCAGCAGCTTCAACGGGGGCGGTGAGCAGTTCTTC. This gives the protein CASSFNGGGEQFF. The whole variable domain, remainder taken from reference TRBV7-2 and TRBJ2-1, is GAGVSQSPSNKVTEKGKDVELRCDPISGHTALYWYRQSLGQGLEFLIYFQGNSAPDKSGLPSDRFSAERTGGSVSTLTIQRTQQEDSAVYLCASSFNGGGEQFFGPGTRLTVL.

The chain recombines TRBV20-1 with TRBJ1-2, with a tentative D call TRBD1 (6 bases). Trimming pared 6 bases from V and 4 bases from J, leaving 21 bases between. CDR3 length: 15 residues. The germline V gene encodes CDR1 DFQATT and CDR2 SNEGSKA (reference sequence). In DNA, the CDR3 is TGCAGTGCAGCGATACAGGGTATCGGGAGCTATGGCTACACCTTC. Protein: CSAAIQGIGSYGYTF.

This clonotype has a handful of counts. The V gene is TRBV6-2 or TRBV6-3, the J gene TRBJ2-7; D perhaps matches TRBD2 (6 bases). V was cut by 7 bases and J by 5 bases, with 15 bases left in between. CDR1 is MNHEY, CDR2 SVGEGT, per germline. This CDR3 region has 13 residues. The CDR3 here is CASMGTGGNEQYF. CDR3 in DNA: TGTGCCAGCATGGGGACGGGCGGGAACGAGCAGTACTTC.

This clonotype has a handful of counts. The chain recombines TRBV27 with TRBJ2-7; 7 positions match TRBD2. Germline loops: CDR1 MNHEY, CDR2 SMNVEV (reference sequence). The CDR3 contains 17 residues. Trimming removed 4 bases from V and 3 bases from J; junction bases left unmatched: 15. CDR3 in amino acids: CASSSPNFAGDHYEQYF. DNA for the CDR3: TGTGCCAGCAGTTCCCCTAACTTTGCGGGGGACCACTACGAGCAGTACTTC.

This clonotype appeared a few times. V usage is TRBV7-9 and J usage is TRBJ2-7; TRBD1 agrees at 9 bases. V lost 3 bases and J lost 6; bases outside the gene matches: 3. Germline values: CDR1 SEHNR, CDR2 FQNEAQ (reference sequence). This CDR3 has 13 residues. CDR3 in DNA: TGTGCCAGCAGCTTGGGACAGGGAACCGAGCAGTACTTC. Its translation: CASSLGQGTEQYF.

This clonotype was seen at least ten times. The gene calls are TRBV7-8 and TRBJ2-1; the D is unclear. CDR1 is SGHVS and CDR2 is FQNEAQ in the germline V gene. The CDR3 extends over 15 amino acids. The ends were cut back, 5 bases at V and 0 bases at J, with 11 bases in the middle. The CDR3 spells CASSVGPSSYNEQFF. In DNA form, the CDR3 reads TGTGCCAGCAGCGTAGGGCCCAGCTCCTACAATGAGCAGTTCTTC.

This clonotype was counted a few times. The CDR3 loop reads CASSLGSGYSTDTQYF. CDR3 nucleotide sequence: TGCGCCAGCAGCTTGGGTAGCGGGTATAGCACAGATACGCAGTATTTT. V gene TRBV5-1 combines with J gene TRBJ2-3; 7 bases are a match to TRBD2. Germline CDR1 and CDR2: SGHRS and YFSETQ. V was clipped by 0 bases and J by 0 bases; unmatched bases: 4. The CDR3 is made up of 16 amino acids.

The rearrangement links TRBV28 to TRBJ2-7; D uncertain. The CDR3 contains 12 residues. The germline CDR1 and CDR2 sequences are MDHEN and SYDVKM. V was trimmed by 6 bases and J by 2 bases, leaving 8 bases between them. Written as DNA, the CDR3 is TGTGCCAGCAGGCGATCTACCTACGAGCAGTACTTC. This encodes CASRRSTYEQYF.

Notes on this clonotype: In this CDR3 the conserved last residue, phenylalanine or tryptophan, is missing, so a read error is likely. Here the CDR3 reads CSAVPGGAYEQYL. In nucleotides, the CDR3 is TGCAGTGCCGTCCCAGGGGGCGCGTACGAGCAGTACTTA. The chain uses TRBV20-1 and TRBJ2-7; 8 bases align to TRBD1. The CDR3 is 13 residues long. Germline V gene lookup returns CDR1 DFQATT and CDR2 SNEGSKA (reference sequence). The V gene end was trimmed by 6 bases and the J gene end by 4 bases; junction bases not matched to a gene: 8.

The chain joins TRBV6-1 to TRBJ2-1; D is undetermined. The V end was cut by 4 bases, the J end by 4 bases, with 5 bases between. Germline V gene sequence: CDR1 MNHNS, CDR2 SASEGT. The CDR3 covers 12 residues. CDR3 in DNA: TGTGCCAGCAGTGGGCCTTACAATGAGCAGTTCTTC. Amino acid sequence: CASSGPYNEQFF.